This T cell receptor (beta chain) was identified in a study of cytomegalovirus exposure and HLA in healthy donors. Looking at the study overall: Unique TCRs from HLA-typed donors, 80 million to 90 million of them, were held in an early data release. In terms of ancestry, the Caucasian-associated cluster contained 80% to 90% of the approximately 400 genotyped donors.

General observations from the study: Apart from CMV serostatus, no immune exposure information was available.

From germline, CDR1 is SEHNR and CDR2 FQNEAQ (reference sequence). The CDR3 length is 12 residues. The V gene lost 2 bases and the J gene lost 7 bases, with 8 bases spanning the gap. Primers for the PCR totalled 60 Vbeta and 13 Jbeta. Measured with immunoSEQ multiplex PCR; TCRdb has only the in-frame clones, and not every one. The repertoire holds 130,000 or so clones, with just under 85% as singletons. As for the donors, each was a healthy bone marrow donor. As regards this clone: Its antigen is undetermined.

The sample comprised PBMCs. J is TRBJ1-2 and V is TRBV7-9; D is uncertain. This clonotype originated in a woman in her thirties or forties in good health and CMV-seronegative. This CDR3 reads CASSLTHSGYTF. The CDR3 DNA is TGTGCCAGCAGCTTAACTCATTCTGGCTACACCTTC.